This is a list of T cell receptor beta chains from one sample in a study of blood T cells in healthy people across ages. TCRdb ran MiXCR on the 5' RACE reads and lists one entry per CDR3 protein. The table lists some 1.6 million distinct CDR3 sequences, about 31% of them singletons. The sequenced sample consisted of blood. The receptors come from a woman younger than 45 in good health. The CDR3 runs from the conserved cysteine through the conserved F or W. D genes are given only for firm matches. Clone sizes are given selectively: once, few, many, or a class where the clone is expanded.

CDR3nt	CDR3aa	d_gene	v_gene	abundance	j_gene
TGTGCCAGCAGCCAAAAGGGAGGGAACCCTGGGGGTGAGCAGTTCTTC	CASSQKGGNPGGEQFF	TRBD2	TRBV14	NA	TRBJ2-1
TGTGCCAGCAGTGATCCGGGGGGCGGGACAAATAACTATGGCTACACCTTC	CASSDPGGGTNNYGYTF	NA	TRBV2	NA	TRBJ1-2
TGCGCCAGCAGCCAAGGGCAGGCTCGCTACGAGCAGTACTTC	CASSQGQARYEQYF	NA	TRBV4-1	few	TRBJ2-7
TGTGCCAGCAGCTTAGGCAGAACGATTATACAAGAGACCCAGTACTTC	CASSLGRTIIQETQYF	NA	TRBV11-2	few	TRBJ2-5
TGTGCCAGCAGCCAAGGTATATATCAGCAGTACTTC	CASSQGIYQQYF	NA	TRBV3-1	few	TRBJ2-7
TGCAGTGCTAGTAAAAGCCCCCGCGGGGAGACCCAGTACTTC	CSASKSPRGETQYF	NA	TRBV20-1	few	TRBJ2-5
TGTGCCAGCAGTGAACGGGGGGGCGGTGAGACCCAGTACTTC	CASSERGGGETQYF	TRBD2	TRBV6-1	NA	TRBJ2-5
TGTGCCAGCAGTCGTAAACCGGGACAGGGGAGCACAGATACGCAGTATTTT	CASSRKPGQGSTDTQYF	TRBD1	TRBV5-5	few	TRBJ2-3
TGTGCCAGCAGACTTCTCCGACAGTTTAACTATGGCTACACCTTC	CASRLLRQFNYGYTF	NA	TRBV6-2/TRBV6-3	few	TRBJ1-2
TGTGCCAGCAGTAAACTACTGACTGGGCAAGAGACCCAGTACTTC	CASSKLLTGQETQYF	NA	TRBV5-6	few	TRBJ2-5
TGTGCCAGCTCACCACCGCCACCGATTTTTGGGGACGAGCAGTACTTC	CASSPPPPIFGDEQYF	NA	TRBV18	few	TRBJ2-7
TGTGCCAGCAGCTTAGGTGTCAAGGGAAACTATGGCTACACCTTC	CASSLGVKGNYGYTF	NA	TRBV5-8	NA	TRBJ1-2
TGTGCCAGCAGCCCAGCAGGGGGTGGTGGGGAGACCCAGTACTTC	CASSPAGGGGETQYF	TRBD1	TRBV11-2	NA	TRBJ2-5
TGCAGTGCTAGAGATGGGAGGGCCTTCCAAGAGACCCAGTACTTC	CSARDGRAFQETQYF	TRBD2	TRBV20-1	few	TRBJ2-5
TGTGCCAGCAGCCCCTCCCCGGATTGGTATGGCTACACCTTC	CASSPSPDWYGYTF	NA	TRBV7-3	few	TRBJ1-2
TGCGCCAGCAGCTGGACTACTAGCGCCAAAAACATTCGGTACTTC	CASSWTTSAKNIRYF	TRBD2	TRBV5-1	NA	TRBJ2-7
TGTGCCAGCAGTGAACTAGGGATCGGCTACACCTTC	CASSELGIGYTF	NA	TRBV6-1	NA	TRBJ1-2
TGTGCCAGCAGCTTAAGCAAACAGCACGTGGTGGGTGGCTACACCTTC	CASSLSKQHVVGGYTF	NA	TRBV7-3	NA	TRBJ1-2
TGTGCCAGTAGTATGGTGCCGGGTAGCTCCTACGAGCAGTACTTC	CASSMVPGSSYEQYF	NA	TRBV19	NA	TRBJ2-7
TGTGCCAGCAGATATTTGTTGACAGATACGCAGTATTTT	CASRYLLTDTQYF	NA	TRBV7-9	NA	TRBJ2-3
TGTGCCAGCAGACTAGCGGGAGGGGAAGCAGATACGCAGTATTTT	CASRLAGGEADTQYF	TRBD2	TRBV12-3/TRBV12-4	few	TRBJ2-3
TGTGCCAGCAGCAGGGAGGTAGCGAGGGAGACCCAGTACTTC	CASSREVARETQYF	NA	TRBV2	few	TRBJ2-5
TGTGCCAGCAGCCAAGTCTCGACTAGCGGGGGGCAGTACTTC	CASSQVSTSGGQYF	TRBD2	TRBV3-1	few	TRBJ2-7
TGTGCCAGTAGCCCACTGGGGGGGCTCTCCTACGAGCAGTACTTC	CASSPLGGLSYEQYF	NA	TRBV19	NA	TRBJ2-7
TGCAGTGCCGCCGCACACCCAACTAATGAAAAACTGTTTTTT	CSAAAHPTNEKLFF	NA	TRBV20-1	NA	TRBJ1-4
TGCGGTGGGGGCGGGAGGATGACAGATACGCAGTATTTT	CGGGGRMTDTQYF	TRBD2	TRBV29-1	NA	TRBJ2-3
TGTGCCAGCAAACGGGAGAACGCTGAAGCTTTCTTT	CASKRENAEAFF	NA	TRBV6-1	NA	TRBJ1-1
TGTGCCAGCAGCTCTTCGGGACTAGCGGTATACGAGCAGTACTTC	CASSSSGLAVYEQYF	TRBD2	TRBV7-8	many	TRBJ2-7
TGTGCCATCAGTGGGGGAGCGGGAGGGCTCTACGAGCAGTACTTC	CAISGGAGGLYEQYF	TRBD2	TRBV10-3	few	TRBJ2-7
TGCAGTGCTAGACGACTAGTGGAGACAGATACGCAGTATTTT	CSARRLVETDTQYF	NA	TRBV20-1	once	TRBJ2-3
TGCAGTGCTAGAAGGACTGCTAGCGTCGGTGAGCAGTTCTTC	CSARRTASVGEQFF	NA	TRBV20-1	NA	TRBJ2-1
TGTGCCAGCAGTTACCTTTGGGAGCAGTTCTTC	CASSYLWEQFF	NA	TRBV6-6	NA	TRBJ2-1
TGTGCCAGCAGCCCACCGGGGCAGGGGGCGACGGGCAATCAGCCCCAGCATTTT	CASSPPGQGATGNQPQHF	TRBD1	TRBV7-8	once	TRBJ1-5
TGCAGTGCTAGACTACTAGCGGGGGCTTACGAGCAGTACTTC	CSARLLAGAYEQYF	TRBD2	TRBV20-1	few	TRBJ2-7
TGCGCCAGCAGTATAATATACGGGGGCGCCAATGAGCAGTTCTTC	CASSIIYGGANEQFF	NA	TRBV5-1	NA	TRBJ2-1
TGTGCCAGCAGCCCCCGGTCCCATGGCTACACCTTC	CASSPRSHGYTF	NA	TRBV7-2	few	TRBJ1-2
TGTGCCAGCAGTCCCAAAAGGGATTCACCCCTCCACTTT	CASSPKRDSPLHF	NA	TRBV6-5	NA	TRBJ1-6
TGTGCCAGCAGGAGAAATAGCAATCAGCCCCAGCATTTT	CASRRNSNQPQHF	NA	TRBV6-5	few	TRBJ1-5
TGCAGTGCTTTACCTGGGCAGGGACCCTACGAGCAGTACTTC	CSALPGQGPYEQYF	NA	TRBV20-1	many	TRBJ2-7
TGCGCCAGCAGCCAAGGCGGCAATTCACCCCTCCACTTT	CASSQGGNSPLHF	NA	TRBV4-1	many	TRBJ1-6
TGTGCCAGCAGTTTTCCCCCGACAGATACGCAGTATTTT	CASSFPPTDTQYF	NA	TRBV12-3/TRBV12-4	NA	TRBJ2-3
TGTACCAGCAGCCTTGGACTAGCGGGGTCACAAGAGACCCAGTACTTC	CTSSLGLAGSQETQYF	TRBD2	TRBV7-6	NA	TRBJ2-5
TGTGCCAGCAGCTTAGGGGACAGGGGGAAGACCCAGTACTTC	CASSLGDRGKTQYF	TRBD1	TRBV7-9	NA	TRBJ2-5
TGCACCAGCAGCCTGGAAGGGGAGGGGGCCCTAAGCTACGAGCAGTACTTC	CTSSLEGEGALSYEQYF	NA	TRBV5-1	NA	TRBJ2-7
TGTGCCAGCAGCGTAGCTACAACTAGGGCCGATGAGCAGTTCTTC	CASSVATTRADEQFF	NA	TRBV9	NA	TRBJ2-1
TGTGCCAGCAGTTTTAGGCAGGCGACGTGGTATGGCTACACCTTC	CASSFRQATWYGYTF	NA	TRBV12-3/TRBV12-4	few	TRBJ1-2
TGTGCCAGCAGTTACTCGGGGCATGCCTCCTACAATGAGCAGTTCTTC	CASSYSGHASYNEQFF	NA	TRBV6-6	few	TRBJ2-1
TGCAGCGTTGACTTGGGCAATTCCACAGATACGCAGTATTTT	CSVDLGNSTDTQYF	NA	TRBV29-1	NA	TRBJ2-3
TGTGCCAGCAGCGTAGGGAAGAACTATGGCTACACCTTC	CASSVGKNYGYTF	NA	TRBV9	few	TRBJ1-2
TGTGCCAGCAGCCCAAGACAGGGGATTGAAGCTTTCTTT	CASSPRQGIEAFF	TRBD1	TRBV7-2	NA	TRBJ1-1
TGTGCCGGCAGGGTTAACAATGAGCAGTTCTTC	CAGRVNNEQFF	NA	TRBV6-5	NA	TRBJ2-1
TGTGCCACCAGTGAGGCTAGCGGGAGTGCCTACAATGAGCAGTTCTTC	CATSEASGSAYNEQFF	TRBD2	TRBV24-1	few	TRBJ2-1
TGTGCCAGCAGCCCGGAGACAGGGCCGAACTATGGCTACACCTTC	CASSPETGPNYGYTF	TRBD1	TRBV7-2	many	TRBJ1-2
TGTGCCAGCAGCCAAGGGGGCAGCCTATTCTACGAGCAGTACTTC	CASSQGGSLFYEQYF	NA	TRBV4-2	NA	TRBJ2-7